This T cell receptor beta chain was obtained from a study of cytomegalovirus exposure and HLA in healthy donors. Note on this clone: Its antigen is unknown.

Study results and limitations: Clonal expansion was found to be greater in HLA-associated TCR beta chains than in equally common others in a later analysis.

There are 15 residues in the CDR3. CDR1 and CDR2 (germline): MGHDK, SYGVNS. J was trimmed by 2 bases and V by 5 bases; bases with no gene match: 5. The PCR contained 60 Vbeta and 13 Jbeta primers. TCRdb's copy holds only in-frame clones and misses some; the assay was immunoSEQ multiplex PCR. The repertoire consists of roughly 84,000 clones, with about 78% occurring once and the leading ten covering roughly 6%. The TCR was taken from a male donor in good health and CMV-seropositive. The chain combines TRBV25-1 with TRBJ2-1, with 8 bases aligning to TRBD1. Sequences were obtained from PBMCs. Here the CDR3 reads CASSPPGQAYNEQFF. The CDR3 bases are TGTGCCAGCAGTCCCCCGGGACAGGCCTACAATGAGCAGTTCTTC.